This entry describes one T cell receptor beta chain. The data originate from a study of blood T cell repertoires in COVID-19. Looking at the study overall: Some COVID-19 samples were acute and others convalescent; all came from the United States, Italy and Spain.

V lost 4 bases and J 6 bases, leaving 18 bases between the germline ends. CDR3 length: 15 amino acids. Germline V CDR1 and CDR2: SNHLY, FYNNEI. How the authors handled the data: Reference gene primer amplification yielded estimated nucleated cell counts. Clones were read by immunoSEQ multiplex PCR, and TCRdb kept only the in-frame ones, dropping some. V and J calls and clone size are those listed in that table; D and trimming were worked out from the DNA. The sample lists 400,000 to 550,000 clones, about 85% occurring once. The clonotype comes from a woman aged 18-29 years with acute COVID-19. The sample was PBMCs or T cells enriched from blood (not recorded which). This chain uses TRBV2 with TRBJ1-1; a possible D gene is TRBD1 (5 bases). CDR3 in amino acids: CASSGGGSPVAEAFF. The CDR3 nucleotides are TGTGCCAGCAGTGGGGGGGGGTCCCCTGTCGCTGAAGCTTTCTTT.